Following are 4 T cell receptor beta chains from one sample sequenced in a study of blood T cell repertoires in COVID-19 (dated by TCRdb to about 2020). Libraries came from the immunoSEQ multiplex PCR assay. TCRdb's version of the immuneACCESS table is confined to in-frame rearrangements and falls short of the full clone set. An unresolved V gene accounts for under half of the shortfall where checked; the remainder is of unknown origin. This sample has a few hundred thousand clones in its table, and around 87% of those were observed once. The ten largest clones represent 2.2% of the sample. Sequenced input: peripheral blood. Receptors were obtained from a woman between 50 and 59 years old who had recovered from COVID-19.

This rearrangement joins TRBV4-3 to TRBJ1-6; 7 nucleotides align to TRBD1. The junction had 7 bases not matched to a gene; V was cut back by 1 base and J by 1 base. Germline loops: CDR1 LGHNA, CDR2 YSLEER. The CDR3 consists of 18 residues. CDR3 sequence (DNA): TGCGCCAGCAGCCAAGGTTCCGGGACAGCGTCCTATAATTCACCCCTCCACTTT. This gives the protein CASSQGSGTASYNSPLHF.

The V gene is TRBV5-4, the J gene TRBJ2-1, with TRBD2 identical over 10 bases. The CDR3 has 14 residues. V gave up 5 bases and J gave up 6 bases; unmatched junction bases: 5. The V gene's germline CDR1 is SGHNT and CDR2 YYREEE (reference sequence). The CDR3 here is CASSLLAGINEQFF. Written as DNA, the CDR3 is TGTGCCAGCAGTTTACTAGCGGGAATCAATGAGCAGTTCTTC. The complete variable domain, with remaining parts taken from reference TRBV5-4 and TRBJ2-1, reads ETGVTQSPTHLIKTRGQQVTLRCSSQSGHNTVSWYQQALGQGPQFIFQYYREEENGRGNFPPRFSGLQFPNYSSELNVNALELDDSALYLCASSLLAGINEQFFGPGTRLTVL.

This chain uses TRBV15 with TRBJ2-2, with 15 positions matching TRBD2. The germline CDR1 and CDR2 sequences are LNHNV and YYDKDF (reference sequence). CDR3 size: 17 residues. The J segment lost 5 bases and the V segment lost 1 base, leaving 2 bases of the junction unmatched. In DNA, the CDR3 is TGTGCCACCAGCAGAGCCGGACTAGCGGGAGGGACCGGGGAGCTGTTTTTT. This codes for CATSRAGLAGGTGELFF.

The chain has TRBV9 and TRBJ1-1, with 9 bases lining up with TRBD1. The J segment lost 4 bases and the V segment lost 3 bases, leaving 7 bases of the junction unmatched. Germline V lookup: CDR1 SGDLS, CDR2 YYNGEE. This CDR3 is 15 amino acids long. The CDR3 DNA sequence: TGTGCCAGCAGCGCTTTCGGGACAGGGTTCACTGAAGCTTTCTTT. Its protein is CASSAFGTGFTEAFF. Combining the CDR3 with reference TRBV9 and TRBJ1-1 gives the whole variable domain DSGVTQTPKHLITATGQRVTLRCSPRSGDLSVYWYQQSLDQGLQFLIQYYNGEERAKGNILERFSAQQFPDLHSELNLSSLELGDSALYFCASSAFGTGFTEAFFGQGTRLTVV.